The entry that follows covers one TCR beta chain sequence. What it binds is not known. The data originate from a study of shared clonotypes between healthy human individuals. General study findings and limits: In several donors, about 5% of naive CD4 clonotypes appeared in common.

Per the germline V gene, CDR1 is SGHNT and CDR2 is YYREEE (reference sequence). V lost 0 bases to trimming and J lost 6 bases, with 18 bases between them. The CDR3 totals 16 residues. Once extracted for a subset, genomic DNA was divided evenly among several immunoSEQ plates. The repertoire was sequenced with immunoSEQ multiplex PCR; TCRdb's copy has only in-frame clones and lacks some. Of about 2 million clones in the sample, 95% were seen once. V gene TRBV5-4 combines with J gene TRBJ2-5; no definite D call. Sequencing was performed on naive CD4+ T cells sorted from blood. The sample's subset: CD45RA+ positively selected. The receptor was isolated from a young man in good health. CDR3 protein: CASSLDLSGRTKTQYF. DNA for the CDR3: TGTGCCAGCAGCTTGGATCTTTCCGGGCGTACAAAGACCCAGTACTTC.